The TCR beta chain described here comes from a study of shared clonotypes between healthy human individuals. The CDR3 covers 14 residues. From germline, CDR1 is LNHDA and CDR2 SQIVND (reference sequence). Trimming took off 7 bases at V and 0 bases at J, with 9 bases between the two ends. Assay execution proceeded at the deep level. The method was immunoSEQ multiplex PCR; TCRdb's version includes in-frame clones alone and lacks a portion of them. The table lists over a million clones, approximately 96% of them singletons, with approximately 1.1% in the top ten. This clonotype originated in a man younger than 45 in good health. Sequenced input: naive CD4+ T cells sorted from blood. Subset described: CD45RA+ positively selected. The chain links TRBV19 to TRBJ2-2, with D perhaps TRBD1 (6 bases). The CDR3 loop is CASKGDTNTGELFF. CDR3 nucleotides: TGTGCCAGTAAGGGGGACACGAACACCGGGGAGCTGTTTTTT.